The 12 T cell receptor beta chains listed next were all sequenced from one sample in a study of T cell changes during pregnancy in multiple sclerosis. Libraries were prepared by immunoSEQ multiplex PCR; TCRdb keeps only in-frame clonotypes and omits some of them. The sample records more than 65,000 clones, 80% to 90% being singletons. Sample: peripheral blood, taken before pregnancy. These receptors were collected from a female donor with multiple sclerosis, enrolled in a pregnancy study.

This clone is judged medium-sized. The gene calls are TRBV6-6 and TRBJ1-6, with D perhaps TRBD1 (5 bases). V was cut by 4 bases and J by 7 bases, with 8 bases left in between. This CDR3 is 13 amino acids long. CDR1 is MNHNY and CDR2 is SVGAGI in the germline V gene (reference sequence). The CDR3 DNA is TGTGCCAGCAGTTCGACAGAGAATTCACCCCTCCACTTT. This gives the protein CASSSTENSPLHF.

The sample holds a few counts of this clone. V usage is TRBV7-2 and J usage is TRBJ2-7, with D tentatively TRBD2 (5 bases). Deletions cut 1 base from V and 2 bases from J, with 12 bases between. The germline V gene encodes CDR1 SGHTA and CDR2 FQGNSA. The CDR3 extends over 15 amino acids. CDR3 DNA sequence: TGTGCCAGCAGCTTAGACTCCAGCGGAGCCTACGAGCAGTACTTC. It encodes CASSLDSSGAYEQYF. Drawing the rest from reference TRBV7-2 and TRBJ2-7, the complete variable domain is GAGVSQSPSNKVTEKGKDVELRCDPISGHTALYWYRQSLGQGLEFLIYFQGNSAPDKSGLPSDRFSAERTGGSVSTLTIQRTQQEDSAVYLCASSLDSSGAYEQYFGPGTRLTVT.

This clone was detected only once. V and J are TRBV19 and TRBJ1-5, with a possible D match to TRBD1 (5 bases). The CDR3 has 15 residues. The V end was cut by 7 bases, the J end by 0 bases, with 13 bases between. Germline loops: CDR1 LNHDA, CDR2 SQIVND (reference sequence). The CDR3 coding sequence is TGTGCCAGTACCCCAACCGGGGGTAGCAATCAGCCCCAGCATTTT. Protein sequence: CASTPTGGSNQPQHF.

The rearrangement links TRBV9 to TRBJ1-3, with 9 bases identical to TRBD1. V lost 3 bases, J lost 1 base, and 2 bases stayed unmatched. In germline, CDR1 is SGDLS, CDR2 YYNGEE. CDR3 length equals 15 residues. The CDR3 loop is CASSEGQGSGNTIYF. The CDR3, as DNA: TGTGCCAGCAGCGAGGGACAGGGTTCTGGAAACACCATATATTTT.

As concerns this clone: Germline and junction disagree at one end, which may indicate a read error. This chain connects TRBV19 to TRBJ1-3; 7 positions agree with TRBD1. The germline V gene has CDR1 LNHDA and CDR2 SQIVND (reference sequence). The CDR3 has 15 amino acids. In DNA, the CDR3 is TGTGCCAGTAGTATAGGACAGGGCGAACCTAGTGGGCTTCGTTTT. Translated: CASSIGQGEPSGLRF.

J is TRBJ2-1 and V is TRBV11-2; tentatively, D is TRBD2 (5 bases). The CDR3 is made up of 12 amino acids. V was shortened by 5 bases and J by 6 bases, with 8 bases between the two germline ends. Germline V gene lookup returns CDR1 SGHAT and CDR2 FQNNGV. The CDR3 region is CASSGRGNEQFF. The CDR3 nucleotides read TGTGCCAGCAGCGGCCGGGGCAATGAGCAGTTCTTC. The entire variable domain, with the rest obtained from reference TRBV11-2 and TRBJ2-1, is as follows: EAGVAQSPRYKIIEKRQSVAFWCNPISGHATLYWYQQILGQGPKLLIQFQNNGVVDDSQLPKDRFSAERLKGVDSTLKIQPAKLEDSAVYLCASSGRGNEQFFGPGTRLTVL.

The chain employs TRBV30 and TRBJ1-2; a weak D match, TRBD1 (5 bases). Germline CDR1 and CDR2: GTSNPN and SVGIG (reference sequence). This CDR3 is 12 amino acids long. Trimming cost V 5 bases and J 1 base, with 8 bases left between them. The CDR3 DNA sequence: TGTGCCTGGGAAGGGGATAACTATGGCTACACCTTC. Translated: CAWEGDNYGYTF.

This clone has just a few counts. The chain is built from TRBV25-1 and TRBJ1-2, with unresolved D. The CDR3 is 14 amino acids. Germline V gene data show CDR1 as MGHDK and CDR2 as SYGVNS. V dropped 0 bases and J dropped 3 bases, with 8 bases sitting between them. The CDR3 is CASSEYTAYYGYTF. The CDR3, as DNA: TGTGCCAGCAGTGAATACACAGCTTACTATGGCTACACCTTC.

This clone was recorded a few times. The chain combines TRBV9 with TRBJ1-2, with D possibly being TRBD1 (5 bases). V lost 0 bases to trimming and J lost 8 bases, with 23 bases between them. Germline CDR1 reads SGDLS; CDR2 reads YYNGEE. The CDR3 is 17 residues long. CDR3 sequence: CASSVASGADRITGYTF. CDR3 bases: TGTGCCAGCAGCGTAGCTTCTGGGGCGGACCGCATTACGGGCTACACCTTC.

This clone was counted a few times. The J gene is TRBJ1-1, the V gene TRBV29-1; tentative D call: TRBD1 (5 bases). CDR3 size: 11 residues. Trimming removed 6 bases from V and 1 base from J, with 6 bases in between. The germline CDR1 and CDR2 sequences are SQVTM and ANQGSEA. The CDR3 reads CSVTGNTEAFF. The CDR3 DNA reads TGCAGCGTCACAGGGAACACTGAAGCTTTCTTT. Variable domain in full (rest from reference TRBV29-1 and TRBJ1-1): SAVISQKPSRDICQRGTSLTIQCQVDSQVTMMFWYRQQPGQSLTLIATANQGSEATYESGFVIDKFPISRPNLTFSTLTVSNMSPEDSSIYLCSVTGNTEAFFGQGTRLTVV.

The V and J genes are TRBV4-3 and TRBJ2-7; 9 bases align to TRBD1. The germline gives CDR1 LGHNA, CDR2 YSLEER. The trim removed 3 bases at V and 3 bases at J, leaving 12 bases unmatched. This CDR3 has 17 residues. For the CDR3, the DNA is TGCGCCAGCAGCCAGAAGAGCCTGGGACAGGGTTACTACGAGCAGTACTTC. Its protein is CASSQKSLGQGYYEQYF.

The gene calls are TRBV7-8 and TRBJ2-7, with TRBD1 matching 10 bases. The J segment lost 5 bases and the V segment lost 2 bases, leaving 6 bases of the junction unmatched. The CDR3 consists of 15 residues. Germline V gene sequence: CDR1 SGHVS, CDR2 FQNEAQ. The CDR3 DNA reads TGTGCCAGCAGCTTACCCGGGACAGGGGTCCACGAGCAGTACTTC. It is translated as CASSLPGTGVHEQYF.